The 18 T cell receptor beta chains given below trace back to one sample, sequenced in a study of chemoradiotherapy in HPV16-positive cancers. Generated by immunoSEQ multiplex PCR, the TCRdb table keeps only in-frame clones and is missing some. The top ten hold around two fifths of the sample, which has about 9,200 clones, roughly 75% seen once. Specimen: tumor tissue, collected from a patient who underwent chemoradiotherapy. The receptors were sampled from a human donor with HPV-associated anogenital cancer.

The V gene is TRBV29-1, the J gene TRBJ1-4; 9 nucleotides align to TRBD1. The germline V gene has CDR1 SQVTM and CDR2 ANQGSEA. This CDR3 has 12 residues. V trimming: 7 bases; J trimming: 6 bases; junction bases outside the gene matches: 3. Here the CDR3 DNA reads TGCAGCGCCGACAGGGGGGATGAAAAACTGTTTTTT. Its protein is CSADRGDEKLFF.

This clone was observed a single time. The chain has TRBV19 and TRBJ1-2; D unresolved. V lost 6 bases and J 2 bases, leaving 10 bases between the germline ends. The CDR3 sequence is 13 residues long. Germline V CDR1 and CDR2: LNHDA, SQIVND (reference sequence). CDR3 coding DNA: TGTGCCAGTAGGAACAGAAGAAACTATGGCTACACCTTC. Amino acids: CASRNRRNYGYTF.

J is TRBJ2-5 and V is TRBV4-3; 8 positions match TRBD2. Near its end, the DNA agrees better with TRBJ2-7, so the J call may be wrong. CDR3 length equals 16 residues. The V gene's germline CDR1 is LGHNA and CDR2 YSLEER. CDR3 loop: CASSQDRGTSGDEQYF. The CDR3 coding sequence is TGCGCCAGCAGCCAAGATAGAGGGACTAGTGGGGACGAGCAGTACTTC.

This rearrangement joins TRBV11-2 to TRBJ1-1; weak D call: TRBD1 (5 bases). CDR3 length: 15 amino acids. In germline, CDR1 is SGHAT, CDR2 FQNNGV. V was clipped by 6 bases and J by 6 bases, with 20 bases between them. CDR3 sequence reads: CASREPGRGPPEAFF. The CDR3 DNA reads as TGTGCCAGCAGGGAGCCAGGGCGGGGACCCCCTGAAGCTTTCTTT.

The J gene is TRBJ2-3, the V gene TRBV11-3; 7 nucleotides agree with TRBD2. After removal of 5 bases from V and 1 base from J, the junction contained 3 bases not matched to a gene. Germline CDR1 and CDR2: SGHNT and YENEEA. This CDR3 is 14 amino acids long. The CDR3 DNA reads as TGTGCCAGCAGCCCACGGGGGGGCACAGATACGCAGTATTTT. This translates into CASSPRGGTDTQYF.

The chain combines TRBV21-1 with TRBJ2-5; the DNA was not compared with TRBD2, the D call given in the table. TRBV21-1 is recorded as a pseudogene. The CDR3 covers 15 residues. CDR3 protein: CASSKVNQGRETQYF. Here the CDR3 DNA reads TGTGCCAGCAGCAAAGTTAACCAAGGGAGGGAGACCCAGTACTTC.

This clone was counted once. J is TRBJ1-2 and V is TRBV28; weak D call: TRBD1 (5 bases). V dropped 8 bases and J dropped 4 bases, with 17 bases sitting between them. The CDR3 covers 14 residues. Germline CDR1 reads MDHEN; CDR2 reads SYDVKM. This chain's CDR3 is CASRRGGEGYGYTF. The CDR3 nucleotides read TGTGCCAGCCGCCGGGGGGGGGAGGGCTATGGCTACACCTTC.

This sequence joins TRBV4-2 and TRBJ1-3, with no clear D. Germline values: CDR1 LGHNA, CDR2 YNFKEQ. The CDR3 totals 18 residues. Trimming pared 2 bases from V and 0 bases from J, leaving 17 bases between. CDR3 loop: CASSQRSDLRGSGNTIYF. The CDR3 DNA is TGTGCCAGCAGCCAAAGGTCGGACCTTCGGGGCTCTGGAAACACCATATATTTT.

The chain employs TRBV7-2 and TRBJ2-1; 11 bases fit TRBD1. Germline lookup yields CDR1 SGHTA and CDR2 FQGNSA. Germline trimming cut 1 base from V and 7 bases from J; bases unmatched to any gene: 6. This CDR3 has 16 amino acids. In DNA form, the CDR3 reads TGTGCCAGCAGCTTAGTCTGGACAGGGGGCGAGAATGAGCAGTTCTTC. This translates into CASSLVWTGGENEQFF.

The chain links TRBV7-2 to TRBJ1-5; D is ambiguous. Germline V gene lookup returns CDR1 SGHTA and CDR2 FQGNSA. The CDR3 has 13 amino acids. Trimming left V 3 bases short and J 5 bases short, with 8 bases between. CDR3 residues: CASSFKGDQPQHF. DNA for the CDR3: TGTGCCAGCAGCTTCAAAGGAGATCAGCCCCAGCATTTT.

Only a few counts were recorded for this clone. V gene TRBV19 combines with J gene TRBJ1-5, with D possibly TRBD1 on 6 matching bases. Trimming pared 9 bases from V and 5 bases from J, leaving 23 bases between. The length of the CDR3 is 16 residues. CDR1 and CDR2 (germline): LNHDA, SQIVND (reference sequence). CDR3 in DNA: TGTGCCAGCCATATTCGGTGGGGGGCGCCGGATCAGCCCCAGCATTTT. This encodes CASHIRWGAPDQPQHF.

CDR3 sequence: CASSTPHWTSGGETQYF. The CDR3 DNA reads TGTGCCAGCAGCACGCCCCATTGGACTAGTGGGGGGGAGACCCAGTACTTC. The V gene is TRBV7-2, the J gene TRBJ2-5; 7 positions match TRBD2. V was clipped by 5 bases and J by 5 bases; unmatched bases: 17. Germline V lookup: CDR1 SGHTA, CDR2 FQGNSA. The CDR3 spans 17 residues.

The rearrangement links TRBV6-4 to TRBJ2-7; 7 bases fit TRBD2. CDR1 is MRHNA and CDR2 is SNTAGT in the germline V gene. Losses at the gene ends were 0 bases for V and 5 bases for J; bases not matched to a gene: 7. The CDR3 has 15 residues. For the CDR3, the DNA is TGTGCCAGCAGTGACTCGTGGACTAGGGCCCACGAGCAGTACTTC. Its translation is CASSDSWTRAHEQYF.

This sequence joins TRBV7-3 and TRBJ2-3; tentative D call: TRBD1 (6 bases). Germline-derived CDR1 and CDR2 are SGHTA and FQGTGA. CDR3 length equals 16 residues. The ends were cut back, 5 bases at V and 1 base at J, with 16 bases in the middle. The CDR3 nucleotides are TGTGCCAGCAGCCGACCTGTGGCAGGGGGCACAGATACGCAGTATTTT. This translates into CASSRPVAGGTDTQYF.

This chain joins TRBV7-2 and TRBJ2-7, with no clear D. The CDR3 sequence is 12 residues long. Per germline, CDR1 SGHTA and CDR2 FQGNSA. The V end was cut by 1 base, the J end by 6 bases, with 7 bases between. In DNA, the CDR3 is TGTGCCAGCAGCTTAGGGTCGGGCGAGCAGTACTTC. This encodes CASSLGSGEQYF.

The chain recombines TRBV6-4 with TRBJ2-7, with 10 bases matching TRBD2. V gave up 1 base and J gave up 2 bases; unmatched junction bases: 8. Germline V gene sequence: CDR1 MRHNA, CDR2 SNTAGT. The length of the CDR3 is 17 residues. The CDR3 is CASSDFVVAGGTYEQYF. The CDR3 region has the DNA TGTGCCAGCAGTGACTTCGTAGTAGCGGGAGGAACCTACGAGCAGTACTTC.

The chain links TRBV6-4 to TRBJ2-1; possible D gene TRBD2, 5 bases. The V end was cut by 0 bases, the J end by 9 bases, with 9 bases between. Germline V CDR1 and CDR2: MRHNA, SNTAGT. The CDR3 covers 13 residues. This CDR3 is CASSDSSRGEQFF. As DNA, the CDR3 is TGTGCCAGCAGTGACTCGAGCCGGGGTGAGCAGTTCTTC.

The chain employs TRBV7-9 and TRBJ2-3; 8 nucleotides align to TRBD1. This CDR3 is built from 17 residues. The ends lost 5 bases at V and 2 bases at J; junction bases unmatched: 12. Germline V gives CDR1 SEHNR, CDR2 FQNEAQ (reference sequence). CDR3 sequence (DNA): TGTGCCAGCAGCGTTGACAGGGGTGGGGCACACACAGATACGCAGTATTTT. Its protein is CASSVDRGGAHTDTQYF.